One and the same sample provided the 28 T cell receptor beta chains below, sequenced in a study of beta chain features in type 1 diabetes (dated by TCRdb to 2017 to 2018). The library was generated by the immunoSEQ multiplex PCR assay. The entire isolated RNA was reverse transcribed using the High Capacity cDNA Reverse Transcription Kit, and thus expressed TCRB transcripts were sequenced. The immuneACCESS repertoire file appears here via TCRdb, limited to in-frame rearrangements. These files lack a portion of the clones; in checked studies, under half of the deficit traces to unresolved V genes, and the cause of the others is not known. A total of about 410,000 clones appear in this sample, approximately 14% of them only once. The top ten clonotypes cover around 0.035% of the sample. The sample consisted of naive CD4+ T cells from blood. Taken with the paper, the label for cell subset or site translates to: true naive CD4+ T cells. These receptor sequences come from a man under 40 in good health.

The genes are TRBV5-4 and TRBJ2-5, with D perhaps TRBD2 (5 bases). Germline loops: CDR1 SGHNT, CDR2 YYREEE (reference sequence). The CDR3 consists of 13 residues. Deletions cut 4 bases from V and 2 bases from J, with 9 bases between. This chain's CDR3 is CASSPGKQETQYF. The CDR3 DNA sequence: TGTGCCAGCAGCCCCGGGAAACAAGAGACCCAGTACTTC.

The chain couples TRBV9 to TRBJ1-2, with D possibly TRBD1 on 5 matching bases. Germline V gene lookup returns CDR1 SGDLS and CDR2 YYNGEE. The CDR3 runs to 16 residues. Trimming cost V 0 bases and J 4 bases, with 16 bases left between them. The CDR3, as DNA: TGTGCCAGCAGCGTAGCAAGGGGACCGCACCCCTATGGCTACACCTTC. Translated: CASSVARGPHPYGYTF.

CDR3 residues: CASSLRGQGYNEQFF. The DNA for the CDR3 is TGTGCCAGCAGCTTACGTGGACAGGGGTACAATGAGCAGTTCTTC. This chain links TRBV7-8 with TRBJ2-1; 9 nucleotides line up with TRBD1. Losses at the gene ends were 2 bases for V and 4 bases for J; bases not matched to a gene: 3. The length of the CDR3 is 15 residues. The germline V gene encodes CDR1 SGHVS and CDR2 FQNEAQ.

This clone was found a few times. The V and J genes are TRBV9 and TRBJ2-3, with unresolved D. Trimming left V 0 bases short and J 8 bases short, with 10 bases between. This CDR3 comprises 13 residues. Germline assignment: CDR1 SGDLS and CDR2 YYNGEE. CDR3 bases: TGTGCCAGCAGCGTAGATGGGCGCGCTACGCAGTATTTT. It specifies CASSVDGRATQYF.

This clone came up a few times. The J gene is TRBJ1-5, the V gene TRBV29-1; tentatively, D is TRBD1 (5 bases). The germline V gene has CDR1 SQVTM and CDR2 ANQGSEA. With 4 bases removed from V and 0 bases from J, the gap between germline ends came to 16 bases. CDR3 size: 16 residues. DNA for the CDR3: TGCAGCGTTGTTATAGGGGCAGCAGATAGCAATCAGCCCCAGCATTTT. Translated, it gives CSVVIGAADSNQPQHF.

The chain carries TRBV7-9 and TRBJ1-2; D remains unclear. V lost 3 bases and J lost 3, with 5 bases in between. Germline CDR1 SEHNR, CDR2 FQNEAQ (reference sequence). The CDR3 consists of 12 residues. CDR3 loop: CASSLGDYGYTF. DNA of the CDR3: TGTGCCAGCAGCTTGGGTGACTATGGCTACACCTTC.

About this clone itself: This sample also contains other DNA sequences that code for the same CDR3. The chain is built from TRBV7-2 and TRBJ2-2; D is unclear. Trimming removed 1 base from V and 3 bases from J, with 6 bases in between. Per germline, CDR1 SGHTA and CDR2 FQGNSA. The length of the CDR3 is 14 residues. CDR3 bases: TGTGCCAGCAGCTTAGGTGGATACACCGGGGAGCTGTTTTTT. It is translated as CASSLGGYTGELFF.

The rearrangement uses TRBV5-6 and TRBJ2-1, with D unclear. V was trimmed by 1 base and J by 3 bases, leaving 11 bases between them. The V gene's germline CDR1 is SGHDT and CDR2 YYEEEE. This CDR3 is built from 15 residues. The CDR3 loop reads CASSLLRTYYNEQFF. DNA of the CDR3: TGTGCCAGCAGCTTGCTTCGCACCTACTACAATGAGCAGTTCTTC.

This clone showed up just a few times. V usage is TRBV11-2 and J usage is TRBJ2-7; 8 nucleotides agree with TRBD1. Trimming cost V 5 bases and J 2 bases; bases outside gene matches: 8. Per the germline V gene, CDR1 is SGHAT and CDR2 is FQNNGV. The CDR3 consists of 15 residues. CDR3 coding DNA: TGTGCCAGCAGCCCCCGACAGGGGATGACCTACGAGCAGTACTTC. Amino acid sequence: CASSPRQGMTYEQYF.

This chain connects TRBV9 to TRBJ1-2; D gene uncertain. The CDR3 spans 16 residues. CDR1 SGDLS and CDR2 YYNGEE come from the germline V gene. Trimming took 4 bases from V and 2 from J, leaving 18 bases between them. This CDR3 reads CASSFRPQPENYGYTF. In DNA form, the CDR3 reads TGTGCCAGCAGCTTTCGCCCCCAGCCGGAGAACTATGGCTACACCTTC.

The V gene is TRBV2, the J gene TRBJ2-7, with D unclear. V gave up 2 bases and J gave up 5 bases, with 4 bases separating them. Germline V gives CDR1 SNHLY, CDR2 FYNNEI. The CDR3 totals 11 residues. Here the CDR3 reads CASSEIDEQYF. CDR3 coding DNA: TGTGCCAGCAGTGAAATAGACGAGCAGTACTTC.

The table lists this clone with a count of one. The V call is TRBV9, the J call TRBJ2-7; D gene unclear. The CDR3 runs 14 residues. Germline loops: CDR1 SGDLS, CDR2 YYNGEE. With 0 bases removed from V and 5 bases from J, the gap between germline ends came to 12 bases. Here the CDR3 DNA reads TGTGCCAGCAGCGTAGGCCTCGCCCGGAACGAGCAGTACTTC. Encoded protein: CASSVGLARNEQYF.

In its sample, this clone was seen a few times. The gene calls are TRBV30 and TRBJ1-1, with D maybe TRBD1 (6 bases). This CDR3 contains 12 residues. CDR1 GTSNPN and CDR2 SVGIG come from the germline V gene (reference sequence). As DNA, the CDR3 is TGTGTCAGGAAAGAGGGGGACACTGAAGCTTTCTTT. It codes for CVRKEGDTEAFF.

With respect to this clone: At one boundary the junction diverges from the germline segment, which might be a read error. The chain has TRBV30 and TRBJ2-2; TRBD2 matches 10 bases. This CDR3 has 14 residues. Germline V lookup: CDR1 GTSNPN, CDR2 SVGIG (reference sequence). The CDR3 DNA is TGTGCCGGGAGACTAGCGGGTGTAACCGGGGAGCTGTTTTTT. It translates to CAGRLAGVTGELFF.

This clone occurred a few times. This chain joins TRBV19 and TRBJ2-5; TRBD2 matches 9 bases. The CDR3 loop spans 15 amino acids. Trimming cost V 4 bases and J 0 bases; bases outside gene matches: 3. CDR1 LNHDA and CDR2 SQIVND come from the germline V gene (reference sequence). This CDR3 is CASSTTSGNQETQYF. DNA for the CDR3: TGTGCCAGTAGTACGACTAGCGGAAACCAAGAGACCCAGTACTTC.

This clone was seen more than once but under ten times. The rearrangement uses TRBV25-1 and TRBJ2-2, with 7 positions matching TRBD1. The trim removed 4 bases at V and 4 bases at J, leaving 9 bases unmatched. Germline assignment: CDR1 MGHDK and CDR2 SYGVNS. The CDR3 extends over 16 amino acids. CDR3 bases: TGTGCCAGCAGTGCCAGACAGGGTGTGGGCACCGGGGAGCTGTTTTTT. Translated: CASSARQGVGTGELFF.

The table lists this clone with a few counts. The DNA of the CDR3 is TGCGCCAGCAGGGCGGGCACCAGTGGTTGGAGCACAGATACGCAGTATTTT. It translates to CASRAGTSGWSTDTQYF. The V call is TRBV5-1, the J call TRBJ2-3; the D gene is possibly TRBD2 (5 bases). Trimming removed 5 bases from V and 0 bases from J, with 19 bases in between. The CDR3 length is 17 residues. Germline V lookup: CDR1 SGHRS, CDR2 YFSETQ. Complete variable domain (other parts from reference TRBV5-1 and TRBJ2-3): KAGVTQTPRYLIKTRGQQVTLSCSPISGHRSVSWYQQTPGQGLQFLFEYFSETQRNKGNFPGRFSGRQFSNSRSEMNVSTLELGDSALYLCASRAGTSGWSTDTQYFGPGTRLTVL.

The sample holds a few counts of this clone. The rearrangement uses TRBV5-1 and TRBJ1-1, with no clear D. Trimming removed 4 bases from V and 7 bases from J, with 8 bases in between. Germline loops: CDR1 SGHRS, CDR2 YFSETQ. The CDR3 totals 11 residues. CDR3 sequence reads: CASSTRGEAFF. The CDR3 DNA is TGCGCCAGCAGCACCCGGGGTGAAGCTTTCTTT.

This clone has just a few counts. In DNA form, the CDR3 reads TGTGCCAGCAGCTACACAAGGACTGAAGCTTTCTTT. This gives the protein CASSYTRTEAFF. The rearrangement links TRBV5-6 to TRBJ1-1; D is ambiguous. The CDR3 is 12 residues long. Germline CDR1 and CDR2: SGHDT and YYEEEE. The V gene lost 3 bases and the J gene lost 5 bases, with 8 bases spanning the gap.

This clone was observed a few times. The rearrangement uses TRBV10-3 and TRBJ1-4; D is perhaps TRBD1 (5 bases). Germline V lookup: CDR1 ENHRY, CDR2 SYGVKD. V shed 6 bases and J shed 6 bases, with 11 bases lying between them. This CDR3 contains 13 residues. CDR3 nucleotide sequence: TGTGCCATCAGAACCGGGACGGATGAAAAACTGTTTTTT. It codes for CAIRTGTDEKLFF.

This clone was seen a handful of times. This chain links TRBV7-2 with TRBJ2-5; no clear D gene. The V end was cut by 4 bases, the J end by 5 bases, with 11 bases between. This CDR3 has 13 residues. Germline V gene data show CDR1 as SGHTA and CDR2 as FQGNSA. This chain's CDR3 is CASSSRTSETQYF. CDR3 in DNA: TGTGCCAGCAGCTCCCGGACCTCGGAGACCCAGTACTTC.

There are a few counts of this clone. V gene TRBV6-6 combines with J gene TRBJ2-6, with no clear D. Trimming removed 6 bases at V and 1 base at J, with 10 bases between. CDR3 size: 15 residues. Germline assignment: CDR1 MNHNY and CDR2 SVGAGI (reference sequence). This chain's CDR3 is CASRSDLSGANVLTF. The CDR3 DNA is TGTGCCAGCAGATCAGACCTATCTGGGGCCAACGTCCTGACTTTC.

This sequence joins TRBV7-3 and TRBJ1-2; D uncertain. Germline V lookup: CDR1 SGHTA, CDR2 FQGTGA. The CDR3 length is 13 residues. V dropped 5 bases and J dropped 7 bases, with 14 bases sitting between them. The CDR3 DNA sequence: TGTGCCAGCAGCGGATTAGGGTCGCTTGGCTACACCTTC. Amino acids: CASSGLGSLGYTF.

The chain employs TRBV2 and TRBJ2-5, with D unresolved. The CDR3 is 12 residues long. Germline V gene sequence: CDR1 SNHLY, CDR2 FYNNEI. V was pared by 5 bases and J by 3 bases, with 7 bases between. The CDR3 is CASSTEEETQYF. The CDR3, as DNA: TGTGCCAGCAGTACAGAGGAAGAGACCCAGTACTTC.

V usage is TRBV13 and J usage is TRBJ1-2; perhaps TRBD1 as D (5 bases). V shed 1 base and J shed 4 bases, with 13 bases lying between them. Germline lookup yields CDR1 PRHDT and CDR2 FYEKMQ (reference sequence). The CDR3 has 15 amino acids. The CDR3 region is CASSLASGQGYGYTF. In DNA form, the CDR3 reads TGTGCCAGCAGCTTAGCTTCAGGGCAGGGCTATGGCTACACCTTC.

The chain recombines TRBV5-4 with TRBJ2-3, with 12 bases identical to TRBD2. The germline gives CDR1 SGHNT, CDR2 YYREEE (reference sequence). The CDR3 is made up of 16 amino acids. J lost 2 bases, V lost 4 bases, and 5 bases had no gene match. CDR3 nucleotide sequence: TGTGCCAGCAGCCTATGGACTAGCGGGAACACAGATACGCAGTATTTT. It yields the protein CASSLWTSGNTDTQYF.

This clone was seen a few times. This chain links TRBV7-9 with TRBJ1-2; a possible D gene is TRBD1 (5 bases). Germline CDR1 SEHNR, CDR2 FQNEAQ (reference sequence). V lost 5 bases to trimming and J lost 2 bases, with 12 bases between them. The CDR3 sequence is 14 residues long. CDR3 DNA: TGTGCCAGCAGCCGGACACACGAAAACTATGGCTACACCTTC. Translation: CASSRTHENYGYTF.

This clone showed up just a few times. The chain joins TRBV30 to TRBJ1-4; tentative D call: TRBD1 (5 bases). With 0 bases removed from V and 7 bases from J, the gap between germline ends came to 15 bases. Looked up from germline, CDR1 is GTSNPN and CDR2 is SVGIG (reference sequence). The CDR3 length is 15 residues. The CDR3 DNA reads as TGTGCCTGGAGTGTCAAGCGGGGGTGGAGTGAAAAACTGTTTTTT. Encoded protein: CAWSVKRGWSEKLFF.